This is a list of T cell receptor beta chains from one sample in a study of blood T cells in healthy people across ages. One entry per CDR3 protein results from TCRdb running MiXCR on the 5' RACE reads. Of 1.5 million to 1.9 million distinct CDR3 sequences listed, approximately 43% are singletons. Sequenced sample: blood. These receptors were obtained from a woman aged 18-29 years in good health. Both conserved end residues are part of each CDR3. Fields, in order: D gene, V gene, CDR3 protein. A D gene is named only where the DNA matches it firmly.

D: -; V: TRBV4-2; CDR3: CASSQEWSPNTDTQYF
D: -; V: TRBV2; CDR3: CASSPGRSTGELFF
D: TRBD2; V: TRBV10-3; CDR3: CAISESASGSSSTDTQYF
D: TRBD2; V: TRBV4-1; CDR3: CASSRERLAGKNIQYF
D: TRBD1; V: TRBV5-1; CDR3: CASSKGQGAYEQYF
D: -; V: TRBV20-1; CDR3: CSARDQKDYEQYF
D: -; V: TRBV15; CDR3: CATRQQGNTEAFF
D: -; V: TRBV29-1; CDR3: CSVEEHFPGTRGSAFF
D: -; V: TRBV7-9; CDR3: CASSEVGLDTQYF
D: -; V: TRBV11-3; CDR3: CASRGAAATEAFF
D: TRBD2; V: TRBV18; CDR3: CASSRGTTVNDIQYF
D: -; V: TRBV20-1; CDR3: CSASHFRFTSGANVLTF
D: -; V: TRBV4-3; CDR3: CASSPTRADFVVNTEAFF
D: -; V: TRBV7-9; CDR3: CASSSLGGTLSYEQYF
D: -; V: TRBV19; CDR3: CASSIKGYEQYF